The 28 T cell receptor beta chains presented below share a single source sample, sequenced in a study of Ad26.COV2.S vaccination and SARS-CoV-2 variants (dated by TCRdb to the early 2020s). Libraries came from the immunoSEQ multiplex PCR assay. Entries here come from immuneACCESS through TCRdb and include only in-frame sequences with V and J called. Some clones fail to appear in such tables; in the studies checked, an unresolved V gene covers under half of the shortfall, and the cause of the remainder is unknown. This sample is represented by hundreds of thousands of clones; 65% to 90% of them were singletons. The ten largest clones add up to about 10% of the sample. The sample's treatment or condition label is to be understood as: about 20 received Ad26.COV2.S at low or high dose, single or two shots; about 5 received placebo; per-sample allocation not given. Repertoires of vaccine and placebo recipients were sequenced from samples taken on day 63 after the first injection.

The specimen was peripheral blood, collected in a trial of Ad26.COV2.S vaccine versus placebo. The receptors shown here come from a person aged 18-65 years who received the Ad26.COV2.S COVID-19 vaccine or a placebo.

This clone was seen more than once but under ten times. The V gene is TRBV28, the J gene TRBJ1-2; TRBD1 matches 8 bases. CDR3 length: 15 residues. Germline CDR1 and CDR2: MDHEN and SYDVKM. V was pared by 5 bases and J by 3 bases, with 8 bases of the junction left unmatched. CDR3 in amino acids: CASSMQGAPYYGYTF. The CDR3 DNA is TGTGCCAGCAGTATGCAGGGGGCGCCATACTATGGCTACACCTTC.

This clone was found a few times. This chain joins TRBV7-2 and TRBJ1-1; no clear D. The germline V gene encodes CDR1 SGHTA and CDR2 FQGNSA. The CDR3 is 11 amino acids. Trimming cost V 5 bases and J 3 bases, with 4 bases left between them. The CDR3 DNA follows: TGTGCCAGCAGCGCGTACACTGAAGCTTTCTTT. Its protein product is CASSAYTEAFF.

This chain connects TRBV19 to TRBJ1-5; D is uncertain. The CDR3 covers 13 residues. Deletions cut 5 bases from V and 4 bases from J, with 9 bases between. The germline V gene encodes CDR1 LNHDA and CDR2 SQIVND (reference sequence). The CDR3 bases are TGTGCCAGTAGTCGACGGTTAAATCAGCCCCAGCATTTT. As protein: CASSRRLNQPQHF.

V is TRBV7-2 and J is TRBJ1-1, with D perhaps TRBD1 (6 bases). V lost 4 bases and J lost 4, with 13 bases in between. CDR1 SGHTA and CDR2 FQGNSA come from the germline V gene. CDR3 size: 14 residues. The CDR3 DNA reads as TGTGCCAGCAGCTCCGGAGGACAGCGCACTGAAGCTTTCTTT. Translating gives CASSSGGQRTEAFF.

J is TRBJ2-7 and V is TRBV10-1; D remains ambiguous. Germline V lookup: CDR1 WNHNN, CDR2 SYGVQD (reference sequence). This CDR3 has 13 residues. V was cut by 2 bases and J by 3 bases, with 8 bases left in between. The CDR3 loop reads CASSESRRYEQYF. For the CDR3, the DNA is TGCGCCAGCAGTGAGAGCCGTCGCTACGAGCAGTACTTC.

The gene calls are TRBV21-1 and TRBJ1-6. TRBV21-1 is designated a pseudogene. The CDR3 is 20 amino acids. For the CDR3, the DNA is TGTGCCAGCAGCAAACAGGAGGGCCCACCACGTTACGGGGATAATTCACCCCTCCACTTT. Its translation: CASSKQEGPPRYGDNSPLHF.

V and J are TRBV24-1 and TRBJ2-1, with a tentative D call TRBD2 (6 bases). CDR1 is KGHDR and CDR2 is SFDVKD in the germline V gene. Between the trimmed V and J ends, which lost 1 base and 6 bases, there was a span of 9 bases. This CDR3 has 14 amino acids. The CDR3 here is CATSDLRGGNEQFF. In DNA form, the CDR3 reads TGTGCCACCAGTGATTTAAGGGGAGGCAATGAGCAGTTCTTC.

The rearrangement uses TRBV6-2 or TRBV6-3 and TRBJ1-5, with D possibly matching TRBD1 (5 bases). The CDR3 contains 15 residues. The germline V gene encodes CDR1 MNHEY and CDR2 SVGEGT. The V end lost 5 bases, the J end lost 2 bases, and 13 bases lay between the germline ends. The CDR3: CASSPERGGNQPQHF. In DNA, the CDR3 is TGTGCCAGCAGTCCGGAAAGGGGAGGCAATCAGCCCCAGCATTTT.

The chain recombines TRBV5-1 with TRBJ2-3, with D perhaps matching TRBD2 (5 bases). Germline assignment: CDR1 SGHRS and CDR2 YFSETQ. V was pared by 4 bases and J by 5 bases, with 14 bases between. The CDR3 has 14 residues. For the CDR3, the DNA is TGCGCCAGCAGCCCGACACTAGGAGGAGATACGCAGTATTTT. Translated, it gives CASSPTLGGDTQYF.

The J gene is TRBJ2-7, the V gene TRBV20-1; perhaps TRBD2 as D (5 bases). The V and J ends lost 3 bases and 4 bases respectively, with 16 bases between them. The CDR3 has 14 residues. Germline values: CDR1 DFQATT, CDR2 SNEGSKA (reference sequence). As DNA, the CDR3 is TGCAGTGCTAGTAGAGGGAACAGCCTATACGAGCAGTACTTC. This translates into CSASRGNSLYEQYF.

This chain connects TRBV5-1 to TRBJ2-3; 7 nucleotides match TRBD2. V shed 5 bases, J shed 2 bases, and the junction held 8 bases outside the gene matches. CDR3 length: 15 amino acids. The germline gives CDR1 SGHRS, CDR2 YFSETQ. The CDR3 spells CASRSDLAATDTQYF. For the CDR3, the DNA is TGCGCCAGCAGATCCGACCTAGCGGCCACAGATACGCAGTATTTT.

The chain joins TRBV28 to TRBJ1-1; no clear D. Germline loops: CDR1 MDHEN, CDR2 SYDVKM. CDR3 length: 11 amino acids. V lost 2 bases and J 5 bases, leaving 3 bases between the germline ends. The CDR3 DNA follows: TGTGCCAGCAGTTTACCGACTGAAGCTTTCTTT. As protein: CASSLPTEAFF.

J is TRBJ2-4 and V is TRBV2; weak D call: TRBD1 (5 bases). V lost 6 bases to trimming and J lost 0 bases, with 15 bases between them. Germline V gene lookup returns CDR1 SNHLY and CDR2 FYNNEI. This CDR3 has 16 amino acids. DNA for the CDR3: TGTGCCAGCAGGATAGACAGAACTCTAGCCAAAAACATTCAGTACTTC. This encodes CASRIDRTLAKNIQYF.

The chain carries TRBV6-5 and TRBJ2-5; 8 bases match TRBD1. CDR3 length: 14 residues. Germline V lookup: CDR1 MNHEY, CDR2 SVGAGI. Losses at the gene ends were 6 bases for V and 5 bases for J; bases not matched to a gene: 8. The CDR3 DNA sequence: TGTGCCAGCAGGCGGGGACAGGTCGGTGAGACCCAGTACTTC. It is translated as CASRRGQVGETQYF.

The genes are TRBV2 and TRBJ2-7, with a possible D match to TRBD1 (5 bases). The CDR3 length is 14 residues. V gave up 2 bases and J gave up 7 bases, with 15 bases separating them. The germline CDR1 and CDR2 sequences are SNHLY and FYNNEI. The CDR3 region is CASSETGRAGEQYF. The DNA of the CDR3 is TGTGCCAGCAGTGAAACTGGCAGGGCCGGAGAGCAGTACTTC.

The chain joins TRBV11-2 to TRBJ1-2; a weak D match, TRBD1 (5 bases). CDR3 size: 14 residues. Germline loops: CDR1 SGHAT, CDR2 FQNNGV. Trimming cost V 5 bases and J 2 bases, with 12 bases left between them. CDR3: CASSPDPGNYGYTF. The CDR3 DNA reads as TGTGCCAGCAGCCCCGATCCAGGGAACTATGGCTACACCTTC.

The V call is TRBV7-2, the J call TRBJ1-1, with D maybe TRBD1 (5 bases). The germline V and J ends were trimmed by 6 bases and 1 base, with 18 bases remaining between them. Germline V lookup: CDR1 SGHTA, CDR2 FQGNSA. The CDR3 is 16 amino acids. The CDR3 DNA reads as TGTGCCAGCAGACCCCGGGGTAGCAGGGCGAACACTGAAGCTTTCTTT. Translating gives CASRPRGSRANTEAFF.

The chain links TRBV18 to TRBJ2-2, with 13 bases aligning to TRBD2. J was trimmed by 5 bases and V by 1 base; bases with no gene match: 1. The CDR3 contains 16 residues. CDR1 is KGHSH, CDR2 LQKENI, per germline. The CDR3 spells CASSPLTSGRTGELFF. DNA for the CDR3: TGTGCCAGCTCACCACTGACTAGCGGGAGGACCGGGGAGCTGTTTTTT.

The J gene is TRBJ2-1, the V gene TRBV5-5, with D possibly matching TRBD2 (6 bases). The CDR3 is 15 amino acids. V was clipped by 0 bases and J by 0 bases, with 7 bases between them. The germline V gene encodes CDR1 SGHKS and CDR2 YYEKEE (reference sequence). The CDR3 DNA is TGTGCCAGCAGCTTGGTGGGGGGCTCCTACAATGAGCAGTTCTTC. Protein sequence: CASSLVGGSYNEQFF.

V gene TRBV4-1 combines with J gene TRBJ1-2; D remains ambiguous. The CDR3 length is 16 residues. Germline V lookup: CDR1 MGHRA, CDR2 YSYEKL. Deletions cut 3 bases from V and 2 bases from J, with 16 bases between. CDR3: CASSHRKGSDNYGYTF. As DNA, the CDR3 is TGCGCCAGCAGCCACAGAAAGGGAAGCGACAACTATGGCTACACCTTC.

The chain couples TRBV9 to TRBJ2-7; 9 bases are shared with TRBD1. The CDR3 consists of 14 residues. The V and J ends lost 4 bases and 4 bases, in that order; junction bases with no gene match: 6. Germline CDR1 is SGDLS and CDR2 is YYNGEE. For the CDR3, the DNA is TGTGCCAGCAGCACCGGGACAGGGCCATACGAGCAGTACTTC. This codes for CASSTGTGPYEQYF.

This rearrangement joins TRBV28 to TRBJ1-6; 8 bases are shared with TRBD1. The CDR3 has 14 amino acids. The germline V gene has CDR1 MDHEN and CDR2 SYDVKM. Losses at the gene ends were 2 bases for V and 10 bases for J; bases not matched to a gene: 4. The CDR3 sequence is CASSLDRGLSPLHF. The CDR3 coding sequence is TGTGCCAGCAGTTTAGACAGGGGACTATCACCCCTCCACTTT.

The chain is built from TRBV24-1 and TRBJ2-5; 10 bases align to TRBD2. This CDR3 comprises 16 residues. Germline V lookup: CDR1 KGHDR, CDR2 SFDVKD. The ends lost 3 bases at V and 5 bases at J; junction bases unmatched: 8. Here the CDR3 DNA reads TGTGCCACCAGTGATCCTTGGACTAGCGGAGAGGAGACCCAGTACTTC. This codes for CATSDPWTSGEETQYF.

Here the CDR3 reads CASSLRPEWSGANVLTF. DNA for the CDR3: TGTGCCAGCAGCTTGAGGCCAGAATGGTCTGGGGCCAACGTCCTGACTTTC. V and J are TRBV5-6 and TRBJ2-6; D not resolved. The germline V and J ends were trimmed by 1 base and 1 base, with 12 bases remaining between them. The CDR3 sequence is 17 residues long. In germline, CDR1 is SGHDT, CDR2 YYEEEE.

The chain joins TRBV3-1 (or the pseudogene TRBV3-2) to TRBJ1-1; possibly TRBD1 for D (6 bases). This CDR3 is 17 amino acids long. Germline V gene lookup returns CDR1 LGHDT and CDR2 YNNKEL (reference sequence). V was cut by 3 bases and J by 4 bases, with 21 bases left in between. The DNA of the CDR3 is TGTGCCAGCAGCCACCTGGGAGGCAGCCGAGGGGGCACTGAAGCTTTCTTT. It translates to CASSHLGGSRGGTEAFF.

The V gene is TRBV27, the J gene TRBJ2-1; the D is unclear. The CDR3 length is 18 residues. CDR1 MNHEY and CDR2 SMNVEV come from the germline V gene (reference sequence). Trimming cost V 6 bases and J 4 bases, with 25 bases left between them. This CDR3 reads CASRNPQGFDVLYNEQFF. The CDR3 DNA is TGTGCCAGCAGAAACCCCCAAGGGTTCGACGTACTATACAATGAGCAGTTCTTC.

V and J are TRBV7-9 and TRBJ1-2, with D hard to call. There are 14 residues in the CDR3. V dropped 1 base and J dropped 6 bases, with 12 bases sitting between them. Germline assignment: CDR1 SEHNR and CDR2 FQNEAQ (reference sequence). CDR3 region: CASSLDSPWDGYTF. The CDR3 DNA reads as TGTGCCAGCAGCTTAGACTCTCCGTGGGATGGCTACACCTTC.

This chain connects TRBV5-4 to TRBJ2-5, with TRBD1 as a possible D gene (5 bases). The length of the CDR3 is 15 residues. Germline loops: CDR1 SGHNT, CDR2 YYREEE (reference sequence). Trimming removed 0 bases at V and 2 bases at J, with 11 bases between. CDR3 in amino acids: CASSLGLTVQETQYF. In nucleotides, the CDR3 is TGTGCCAGCAGCTTGGGACTGACAGTACAAGAGACCCAGTACTTC.